The TCR beta chain described here comes from a study of shared clonotypes between healthy human individuals (dated by TCRdb to 2019 to 2021). With regard to the full study: Three men and a couple of women, aged 18 to 49 years, made up the cohort. Each donor's leukapheresis produced roughly between roughly 0.85 and 10 billion PBMCs. Libraries were prepared and TCR repertoires were sequenced by different laboratories using diverse techniques, in order to increase sequencing depth and limit assay-specific biases. The study deeply sequenced blood TCR repertoires of five healthy adults to estimate repertoire size and the extent of clonotype sharing between individuals.

Comments on this clone: Its target antigen remains unknown. The input lacks base qualities; no much larger clone sits a single base away.

TCR CDR3 regions were amplified from genomic DNA by multiplex PCR using the deep immunoSEQ assay. Extracted genomic DNA from each cell subset was distributed evenly across all wells of several immunoSEQ 96-well plates, and each plate was treated as a replicate. For unsorted PBMC, around 310 ng of genomic DNA, equivalent to tens of thousands of T cell genomes, went into each replicate PCR. Unsorted PBMC genomic DNA was sequenced across ten immunoSEQ deep assay plates. Purified libraries were measured with a Qubit 3.0 fluorometer, size-checked on a Bioanalyzer 2100, and measured again with the KAPA Library Quantification kit. A separate single-read 150-cycle Illumina NextSeq 550 flow cell was used to sequence each immunoSEQ 96-well plate. The source study handled its data this way. The immunoSEQ output contained only junctional sequences without quality scores, so filtering could not match that applied to full-length reads. To assign V/J genes and CDR3, sequences were annotated using PyIR, a Python wrapper for IgBLAST v1.9, with IMGT germline references. Reads were filtered out if the reads had weak V/J assignments (E-value above 1e-6), no CDR3, stop codons, out-of-frame junctions, or ambiguous translated residues. V3J clonotypes were defined by identical inferred V gene, J gene, and CDR3 amino acid sequence. Percentage overlap between repertoires was computed as shared unique clonotypes divided by the size of the smaller repertoire. Richness of each repertoire was evaluated using RTK rarefaction, the Chao1 estimator, and Recon v2.1 estimates of unobserved clonotypes. TCRdb took this table from immuneACCESS and kept in-frame rearrangements with V and J called. Such tables lack part of the clones; where checked against another copy, unresolved V genes explain under half of the gap, and the rest is unexplained. V and J calls plus clone size are reproduced from that table; the DNA served to infer D and trimming. This sample has around 510,000 clones in its table, and roughly four fifths of those were observed once. The ten largest clones take up approximately 12% of the sample.

Based on the germline V gene, the CDR1 and CDR2 sequences are MDHEN and SYDVKM. Including the terminal cysteine and phenylalanine, the CDR3 comprises 12 residues. Just CDR3 DNA is preserved here, 36 bases in frame from base 1. The junction carries 11 bases between V and J, which are trimmed by 10 bases and 3 bases respectively. The donors were healthy, HIV-negative adults with no recently reported acute infections or vaccinations. Every donor was a Caucasian adult living in Nashville, Tennessee, USA. In the unsorted samples, 70 million to 95 million PBMCs were counted, and genomic DNA was extracted using the QIAamp DNA Blood Mini kit. Blood was obtained by leukapheresis, after which PBMCs were separated by Ficoll-Histopaque density gradient centrifugation and cryopreserved in liquid nitrogen vapor phase. Study-level results and caveats: Pairwise subsampling indicated that sequencing depth was expected to affect the degree of clonotype sharing among donors. Sampling was restricted to blood, and TCR repertoires in tissues likely differ from the TCR repertoires found in blood. Because the study included a small number of donors, the genetic and exposure-history diversity represented was limited.

This TCR derives from a woman in her thirties or forties in good health. Some clones in this sample may be carry-over from other donors' samples. The rearrangement joined TRBV28 to TRBJ2-3; the D gene is possibly TRBD2, with 5 bases matching. Sequencing was done on a sample of PBMCs. The CDR3 sequence is CATRGPTDTQYF. DNA sequence: TGTGCCACCCGCGGGCCAACAGATACGCAGTATTTT.